This TCR beta chain came from a study of T cells in Graves' hyperthyroidism and ophthalmopathy. Whole-study context: Peripheral blood was taken when the disease was first diagnosed, before any treatment began. Overall study findings and caveats: Blood shared most expanded thyroid clonotypes above 0.001.

The CDR3 covers 17 residues. CDR1 is SGHTA and CDR2 is FQGNSA in the germline V gene. The junction had 16 bases not matched to a gene; V was cut back by 4 bases and J by 6 bases. Disease duration under 2 months; hyperthyroidism patients were aged 18 to 65. Authors of the study amplified TCR beta CDR3 regions from RNA transcripts. The study used the HTBI primer set for a first-round RT-PCR of the TCR CDR3. TCRdb re-derived calls from the multiplex PCR reads in MiXCR, one entry per CDR3 protein. Of more than 300,000 distinct CDR3 sequences listed, about 13% were seen once; the top ten hold 9.2%. This clonotype was seen ten or more times. Its antigen remains unknown.

The chain combines TRBV7-2 with TRBJ2-7, with 9 bases fitting TRBD2. The sample consisted of blood. The receptor's source is a woman between 18 and 29 years old with Graves' hyperthyroidism. The CDR3 DNA is TGTGCCAGCAGCTCCCACGCGGGGGGGGCCGGTTCTCTCGAGCAGTACTTC. As protein: CASSSHAGGAGSLEQYF.